This T cell receptor beta chain was sequenced during a study of blood T cell repertoires in COVID-19. Across the study: Donors in the United States, Italy and Spain gave samples during acute or convalescent COVID-19. The analysed material was cDNA or gDNA that came from T cells, B-cell-depleted T cells, or PBMCs.

The CDR3 spans 13 residues. From germline, CDR1 is MNHNY and CDR2 SVGAGI (reference sequence). The germline V and J ends were trimmed by 6 bases and 3 bases, with 11 bases remaining between them. Original processing notes: Reference gene primer amplification gave nucleated cell count estimates. Sequenced by immunoSEQ multiplex PCR; TCRdb stores in-frame clones only, minus some. That table supplies the V and J calls and clone size; D and trimming were determined from the DNA. There are 200,000 to 250,000 clones in the sample; approximately 80% occur only once, and under 2% lies in the top ten. Sequenced: peripheral blood. The TCR was taken from a woman aged 80 or over with acute or convalescent COVID-19. V gene TRBV6-6 combines with J gene TRBJ1-2; no reliable D call. For the CDR3, the DNA is TGTGCCAGCAGCTACCCTAACGACTATGGCTACACCTTC. Protein product: CASSYPNDYGYTF.